This T cell receptor (beta chain) originates from a study of blood T cells in healthy people across ages. For the study at large: The template switching approach captured approximately one barcoded beta molecule for every two T cells. Overall study findings and caveats: Per million T cells, TCR beta diversity dropped about linearly as age rose.

As concerns this clonotype: Its antigen is currently unknown.

Next came a second PCR, run for about 7 to 12 cycles, which used a sample-barcoded 5' primer along with a J-beta primer mix. TCRdb called the 5' RACE reads again in MiXCR, with one record for every CDR3 protein. This sample carries more than 1,400,000 distinct CDR3 sequences, approximately 42% of them seen once, and the ten largest clones take roughly 7.9%. Germline V gives CDR1 MNHNS, CDR2 SASEGT. The CDR3 sequence is 16 residues long. V was shortened by 2 bases and J by 6 bases, with 17 bases between the two germline ends. This sequence was found in a woman aged 18-29 years in good health. Sequenced: blood. The chain combines TRBV6-1 with TRBJ2-1, with D possibly being TRBD2 (7 bases). CDR3 protein: CASSEPGGGTSNEQFF. DNA for the CDR3: TGTGCCAGCAGTGAACCGGGGGGCGGAACTAGCAATGAGCAGTTCTTC.